The 12 T cell receptor beta chains in this list originate from one sample, sequenced in a study of T-cell reconstitution after alpha-beta-depleted transplantation in children. Unique molecular identifiers were built into the TCRbeta library. TCRdb re-called the PCR reads through MiXCR, storing one row per CDR3 protein. The profile shows about 980,000 distinct CDR3 sequences, around 30% of them singletons. Sample: PBMCs, mostly from graft donor cells, taken 360 days after TCRalphabeta/CD19-depleted stem cell transplant. Every receptor here comes from a boy younger than two who had a stem cell transplant for SCID, so the T cells may come from the graft donor.

The CDR3 is CASSYTGTSTYNEQFF. In nucleotides, the CDR3 is TGTGCCAGCAGCTACACCGGGACTAGCACCTACAATGAGCAGTTCTTC. J is TRBJ2-1 and V is TRBV12-3 or TRBV12-4, with TRBD2 matching 9 bases. Trimming cost V 6 bases and J 2 bases; bases outside gene matches: 8. The CDR3 extends over 16 amino acids.

This chain links TRBV4-2 with TRBJ1-2; D is undetermined. V lost 1 base and J lost 4, with 10 bases in between. Germline V gene lookup returns CDR1 LGHNA and CDR2 YNFKEQ. CDR3 size: 14 residues. CDR3 region: CASSQASAAYGYTF. CDR3 in DNA: TGTGCCAGCAGCCAAGCTTCGGCTGCCTATGGCTACACCTTC.

This chain joins TRBV12-3 or TRBV12-4 and TRBJ2-7; 9 nucleotides agree with TRBD1. V gave up 5 bases and J gave up 1 base; unmatched junction bases: 6. There are 15 residues in the CDR3. The CDR3 loop is CASSLQGALSYEQYF. CDR3 nucleotides: TGTGCCAGCAGTCTACAGGGGGCATTATCCTACGAGCAGTACTTC.

This clonotype was seen ten or more times. The chain has TRBV27 and TRBJ2-7, with D possibly matching TRBD1 (6 bases). Trimming stripped 11 bases from V and 3 bases from J, with 17 bases between. Looked up from germline, CDR1 is MNHEY and CDR2 is SMNVEV (reference sequence). This CDR3 region has 13 residues. The CDR3 here is CAASTGTSYEQYF. CDR3 coding DNA: TGTGCCGCCTCAACCGGGACAAGCTACGAGCAGTACTTC.

This clonotype showed up just a few times. The V and J genes are TRBV12-3 or TRBV12-4 and TRBJ2-3, with D possibly matching TRBD2 (6 bases). Trimming shortened V by 4 bases and J by 3 bases, and 14 bases separated the two germline ends. CDR3 size: 15 residues. DNA of the CDR3: TGTGCCAGCAGTTATCAGGGAGGAGGTACAGATACGCAGTATTTT. This encodes CASSYQGGGTDTQYF.

This clonotype occurred a few times. J is TRBJ2-7 and V is TRBV6-1; D unresolved. CDR1 MNHNS and CDR2 SASEGT come from the germline V gene. V lost 1 base, J lost 0 bases, and 10 bases lay in between. This CDR3 spans 15 amino acids. The CDR3 spells CASSEETGLSYEQYF. CDR3 nucleotides: TGTGCCAGCAGTGAAGAAACCGGCCTCTCCTACGAGCAGTACTTC.

The chain combines TRBV10-2 with TRBJ2-2, with a tentative D call TRBD1 (5 bases). Looked up from germline, CDR1 is WSHSY and CDR2 is SAAADI. V was shortened by 2 bases and J by 3 bases, with 10 bases between the two germline ends. This CDR3 region has 15 residues. The CDR3 protein is CASSEGLGDTGELFF. The CDR3 nucleotides are TGCGCCAGCAGTGAGGGTCTAGGGGACACCGGGGAGCTGTTTTTT.

V and J are TRBV4-1 and TRBJ1-5; weak D call: TRBD1 (6 bases). V gave up 4 bases and J gave up 1 base, with 14 bases separating them. The germline V gene encodes CDR1 MGHRA and CDR2 YSYEKL. This CDR3 has 16 residues. The CDR3 sequence is CASSPLEGGSNQPQHF. CDR3 DNA: TGCGCCAGCAGCCCTCTAGAAGGGGGGAGCAATCAGCCCCAGCATTTT.

This sequence joins TRBV20-1 and TRBJ1-2; D remains unclear. V lost 2 bases and J 6 bases, leaving 16 bases between the germline ends. CDR1 and CDR2 (germline): DFQATT, SNEGSKA (reference sequence). This CDR3 has 14 amino acids. CDR3 DNA: TGCAGTGCTAGACCCCGGTGGGGTCCGAATGGCTACACCTTC. It encodes CSARPRWGPNGYTF.

This clonotype has just a few counts. The rearrangement joins TRBV2 to TRBJ2-2, with a tentative D call TRBD1 (6 bases). Trimming pared 3 bases from V and 7 bases from J, leaving 15 bases between. CDR3 length: 15 residues. From germline, CDR1 is SNHLY and CDR2 FYNNEI. Here the CDR3 reads CASSEADRKNGELFF. CDR3 in DNA: TGTGCCAGCAGTGAGGCCGACAGGAAGAACGGGGAGCTGTTTTTT.

This rearrangement joins TRBV28 to TRBJ1-1, with D possibly matching TRBD1 (6 bases). CDR1 is MDHEN, CDR2 SYDVKM, per germline. The V gene lost 7 bases and the J gene lost 1 base, with 19 bases spanning the gap. The CDR3 extends over 16 amino acids. CDR3 nucleotide sequence: TGTGCCAGCACCACCGGCTGGGGAGGGGGGAACACTGAAGCTTTCTTT. This translates into CASTTGWGGGNTEAFF. The full variable domain, its missing parts supplied by reference TRBV28 and TRBJ1-1, is DVKVTQSSRYLVKRTGEKVFLECVQDMDHENMFWYRQDPGLGLRLIYFSYDVKMKEKGDIPEGYSVSREKKERFSLILESASTNQTSMYLCASTTGWGGGNTEAFFGQGTRLTVV.

This clonotype came up a few times. V usage is TRBV29-1 and J usage is TRBJ2-1; D not resolved. The CDR3 sequence is 14 residues long. Per germline, CDR1 SQVTM and CDR2 ANQGSEA. V lost 6 bases to trimming and J lost 9 bases, with 21 bases between them. DNA for the CDR3: TGCAGCGTCTCAGGAGTAGTCCGATCGGGTGAGCAGTTCTTC. Its protein is CSVSGVVRSGEQFF.